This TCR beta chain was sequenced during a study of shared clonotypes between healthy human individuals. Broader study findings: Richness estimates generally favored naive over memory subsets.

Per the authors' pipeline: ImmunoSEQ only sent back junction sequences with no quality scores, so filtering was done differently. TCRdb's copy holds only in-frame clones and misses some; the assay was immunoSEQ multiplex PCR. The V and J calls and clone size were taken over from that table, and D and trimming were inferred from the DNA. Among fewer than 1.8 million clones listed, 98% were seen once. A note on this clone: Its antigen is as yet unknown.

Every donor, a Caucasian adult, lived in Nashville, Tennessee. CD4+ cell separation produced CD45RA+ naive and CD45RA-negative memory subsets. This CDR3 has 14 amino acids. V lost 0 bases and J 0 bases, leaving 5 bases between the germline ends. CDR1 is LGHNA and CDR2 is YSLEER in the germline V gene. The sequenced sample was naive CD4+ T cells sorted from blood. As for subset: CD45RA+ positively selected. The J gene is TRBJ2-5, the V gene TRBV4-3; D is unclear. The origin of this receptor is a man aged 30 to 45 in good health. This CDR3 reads CASSQDADQETQYF. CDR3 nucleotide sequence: TGCGCCAGCAGCCAAGATGCTGACCAAGAGACCCAGTACTTC.